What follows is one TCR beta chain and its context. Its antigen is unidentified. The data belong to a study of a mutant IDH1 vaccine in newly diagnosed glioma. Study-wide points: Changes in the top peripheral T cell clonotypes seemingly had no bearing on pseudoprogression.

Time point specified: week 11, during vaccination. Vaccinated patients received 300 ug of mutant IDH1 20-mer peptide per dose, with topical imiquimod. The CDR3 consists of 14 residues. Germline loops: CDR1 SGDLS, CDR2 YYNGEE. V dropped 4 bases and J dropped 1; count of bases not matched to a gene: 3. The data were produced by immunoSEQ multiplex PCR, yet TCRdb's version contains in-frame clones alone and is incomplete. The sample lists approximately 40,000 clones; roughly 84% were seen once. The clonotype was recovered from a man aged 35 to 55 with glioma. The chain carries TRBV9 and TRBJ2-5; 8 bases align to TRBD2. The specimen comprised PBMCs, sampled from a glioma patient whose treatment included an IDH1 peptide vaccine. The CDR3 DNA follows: TGTGCCAGCAGCCCCGGGGGGGGCCAAGAGACCCAGTACTTC. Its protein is CASSPGGGQETQYF.